Listed here is a single TCR beta chain. Its specific antigen is unknown. Within one base of it there is no much larger clone, and no base qualities were kept. This sample stems from a study of blood T cell repertoires in COVID-19 (dated by TCRdb to about 2020). Study-level background: Samples from collaborators originated in the United States, Italy and Spain and spanned both the acute and convalescent phases of COVID-19. The prospective study material was composed of cDNA or gDNA derived from T cells, B-cell-depleted T cells, or PBMCs. The repertoires were released in a freely available public database intended as a resource for research on the immune response to SARS-CoV-2. Where available, HLA class I and class II types were taken from metadata supplied by the sample provider and were not determined by assay-based typing. Nearly every sample came with metadata listing a de-identified subject ID, COVID-19 status, age in years and sex. Deeply sampled blood TCRbeta repertoires from subjects exposed to, actively infected with, or recovered from COVID-19 were included in the dataset. Samples were obtained from the ongoing ImmuneRACE study (first 160 participants) and from about 1,300 subjects provided by 6 global collaborators. Broad study findings and their caveats: How much clinical and demographic metadata was included differed by source and by participant, and the metadata was provided uncurated.

Collaborating institutions collected whole blood in K2EDTA tubes following their own protocols. For TCRbeta analysis, collaborator samples were shipped as frozen whole blood, as isolated PBMCs, or as DNA extracted from either sample type. Inclusive of the bounding cysteine and phenylalanine, the CDR3 is 13 residues long. Only the CDR3 part of the read is kept: 39 bases, read in frame from the first base. The germline V gene sets CDR1 to SGHRS and CDR2 to YFSETQ. The junction shows trimming of 4 bases on V and 5 bases on J, plus 12 bases between the germline ends. TCRbeta CDR3 regions were amplified from genomic DNA using the immunoSEQ Assay, a bias-controlled multiplex PCR. The authors' pipeline ran thus. Within the assay, amplification of reference gene primers was used to estimate how many nucleated cells each sample contained. To quantify the absolute abundance of each unique TCRbeta CDR3 rearrangement, sequence reads were collapsed and filtered. For each sample, productive Simpson clonality was calculated as the square root of Simpson's diversity index across productive rearrangements. The immuneACCESS repertoire file appears here via TCRdb, limited to in-frame rearrangements. These files lack a portion of the clones; in checked studies, under half of the deficit traces to unresolved V genes, and the cause of the others is not known. The V and J calls and clone size are taken from that table; D and trimming were inferred from the DNA. The table for this sample lists tens of thousands of clones; roughly 88% of them were counted only once. In total, the top ten clones hold roughly a third of the sample.

The specimen was peripheral blood. The clonotype comes from a woman of 80 years or more with active or convalescent COVID-19. The chain joins TRBV5-1 to TRBJ1-1; a weak D assignment points to TRBD1 (5 bases agree). The CDR3 in this case is CASSTDGGTEAFF. The sequenced DNA is TGCGCCAGCAGCACGGATGGGGGGACTGAAGCTTTCTTT. Here the CDR3 is joined to the reference TRBV5-1 and TRBJ1-1 genes, and the full variable domain is: KAGVTQTPRYLIKTRGQQVTLSCSPISGHRSVSWYQQTPGQGLQFLFEYFSETQRNKGNFPGRFSGRQFSNSRSEMNVSTLELGDSALYLCASSTDGGTEAFFGQGTRLTVV.